This T cell receptor (beta chain) was retrieved from a study of blood T cell repertoires in COVID-19. Study information: The United States, Italy and Spain were the sources of the acute and convalescent COVID-19 samples. PBMCs, B-cell-depleted T cells, or T cells provided the cDNA or gDNA that made up the material.

Per the authors' pipeline: Nucleated cell number was recorded as an estimate derived from reference gene primer amplification. Produced via immunoSEQ multiplex PCR; TCRdb's table is partial and in-frame only. V and J calls and clone size are as listed in that table; D and trimming were resolved from the DNA. The sample includes 430,000 or so clones, approximately 90% of them seen just once. Seattle-derived patients entered the study during active infection and were followed longitudinally. The V and J ends lost 8 bases and 0 bases, in that order; junction bases with no gene match: 3. The germline gives CDR1 KGHSH, CDR2 LQKENI. The CDR3 spans 13 residues.

The receptor comes from a young man with COVID-19, enrolled during active disease. The sample was peripheral blood. The rearrangement uses TRBV18 and TRBJ1-1; 7 bases agree with TRBD1. CDR3 protein: CASQTGMNTEAFF. DNA of the CDR3: TGTGCCAGCCAGACAGGGATGAACACTGAAGCTTTCTTT.